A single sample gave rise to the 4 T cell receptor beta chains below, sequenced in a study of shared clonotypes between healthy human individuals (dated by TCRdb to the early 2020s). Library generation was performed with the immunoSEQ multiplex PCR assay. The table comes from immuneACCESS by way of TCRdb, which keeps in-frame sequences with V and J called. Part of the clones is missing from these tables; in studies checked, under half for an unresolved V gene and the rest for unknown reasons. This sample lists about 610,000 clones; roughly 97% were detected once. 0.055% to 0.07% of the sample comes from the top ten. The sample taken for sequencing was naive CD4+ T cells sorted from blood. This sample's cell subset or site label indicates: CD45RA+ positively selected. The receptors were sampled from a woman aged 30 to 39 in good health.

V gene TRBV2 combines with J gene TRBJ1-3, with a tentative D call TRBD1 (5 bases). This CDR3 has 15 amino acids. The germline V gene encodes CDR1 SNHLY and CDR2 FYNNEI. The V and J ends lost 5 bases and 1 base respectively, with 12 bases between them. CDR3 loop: CASSPWGPSGNTIYF. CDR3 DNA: TGTGCCAGCAGTCCTTGGGGACCTTCTGGAAACACCATATATTTT.

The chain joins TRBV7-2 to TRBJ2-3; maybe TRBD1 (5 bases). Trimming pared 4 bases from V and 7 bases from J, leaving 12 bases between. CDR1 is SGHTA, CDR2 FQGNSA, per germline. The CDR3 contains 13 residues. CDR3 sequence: CASSSSAGNTQYF. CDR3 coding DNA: TGTGCCAGCAGCTCCTCGGCAGGGAATACGCAGTATTTT. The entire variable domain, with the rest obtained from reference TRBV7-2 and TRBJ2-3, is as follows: GAGVSQSPSNKVTEKGKDVELRCDPISGHTALYWYRQSLGQGLEFLIYFQGNSAPDKSGLPSDRFSAERTGGSVSTLTIQRTQQEDSAVYLCASSSSAGNTQYFGPGTRLTVL.

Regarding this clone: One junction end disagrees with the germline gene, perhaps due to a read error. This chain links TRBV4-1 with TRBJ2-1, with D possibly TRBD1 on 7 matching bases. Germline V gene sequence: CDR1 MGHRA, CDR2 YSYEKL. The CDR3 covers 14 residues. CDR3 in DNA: TGCGCCAGCAGCCAAGTACCCCTGCAGGGGGGTCTTGTCTTC. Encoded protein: CASSQVPLQGGLVF.

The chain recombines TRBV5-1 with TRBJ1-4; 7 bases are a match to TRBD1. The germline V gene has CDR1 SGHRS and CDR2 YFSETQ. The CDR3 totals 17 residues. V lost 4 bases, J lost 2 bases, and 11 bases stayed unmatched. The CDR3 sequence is CASSQRALQGTNEKLFF. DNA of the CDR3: TGCGCCAGCAGCCAGAGGGCCCTACAGGGGACTAATGAAAAACTGTTTTTT.